Given below is one TCR beta chain in context. Assay: immunoSEQ multiplex PCR; the TCRdb copy retains only in-frame clones and omits some. The table shows about 240,000 clones, with about 82% occurring only once. CDR1 is SGHRS, CDR2 YFSETQ, per germline. Trimming stripped 0 bases from V and 2 bases from J, with 11 bases between. CDR3 length: 15 amino acids. The data belong to a study of blood T cell repertoires in COVID-19. Overall study: Sites across the United States, Italy and Spain contributed samples from acute and convalescent COVID-19. In each case, the material was cDNA or gDNA derived from T cells, B-cell-depleted T cells, or PBMCs.

The source material was peripheral blood. J is TRBJ1-1 and V is TRBV5-1, with D possibly TRBD1 on 6 matching bases. The TCR sequence derives from a man at least 80 years old with acute or convalescent COVID-19. CDR3 amino acids: CASSLDGGRNTEAFF. Here the CDR3 DNA reads TGCGCCAGCAGCTTGGACGGGGGGCGAAACACTGAAGCTTTCTTT.